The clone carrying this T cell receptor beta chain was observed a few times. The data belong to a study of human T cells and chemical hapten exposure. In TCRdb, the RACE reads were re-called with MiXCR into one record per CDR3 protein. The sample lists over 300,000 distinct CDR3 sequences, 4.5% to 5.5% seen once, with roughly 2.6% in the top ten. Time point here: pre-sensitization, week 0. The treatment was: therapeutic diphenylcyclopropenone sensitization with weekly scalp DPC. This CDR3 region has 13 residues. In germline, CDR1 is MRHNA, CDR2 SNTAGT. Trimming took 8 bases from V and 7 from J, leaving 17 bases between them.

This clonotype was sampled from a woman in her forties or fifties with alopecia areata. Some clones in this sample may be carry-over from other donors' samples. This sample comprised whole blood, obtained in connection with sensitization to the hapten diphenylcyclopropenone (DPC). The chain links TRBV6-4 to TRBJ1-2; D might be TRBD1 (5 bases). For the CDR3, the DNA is TGTGCCAGCCGACGGGACGCCACGGTTGGCTACACCTTC. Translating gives CASRRDATVGYTF.